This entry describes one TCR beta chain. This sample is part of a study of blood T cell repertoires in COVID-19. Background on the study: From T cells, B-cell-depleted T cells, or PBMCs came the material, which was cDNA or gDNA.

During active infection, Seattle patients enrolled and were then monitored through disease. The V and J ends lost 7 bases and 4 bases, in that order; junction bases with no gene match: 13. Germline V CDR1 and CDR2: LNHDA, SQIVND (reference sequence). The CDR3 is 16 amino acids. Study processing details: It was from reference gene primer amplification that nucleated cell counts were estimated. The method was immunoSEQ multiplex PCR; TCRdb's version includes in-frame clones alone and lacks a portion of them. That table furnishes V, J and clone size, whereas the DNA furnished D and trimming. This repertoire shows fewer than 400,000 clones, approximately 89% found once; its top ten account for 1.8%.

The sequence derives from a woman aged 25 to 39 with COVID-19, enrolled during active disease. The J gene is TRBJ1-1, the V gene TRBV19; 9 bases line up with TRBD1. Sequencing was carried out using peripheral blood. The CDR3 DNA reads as TGTGCCAGTACCCCCAGGACAGGGGCGTGGGGCACTGAAGCTTTCTTT. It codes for CASTPRTGAWGTEAFF.